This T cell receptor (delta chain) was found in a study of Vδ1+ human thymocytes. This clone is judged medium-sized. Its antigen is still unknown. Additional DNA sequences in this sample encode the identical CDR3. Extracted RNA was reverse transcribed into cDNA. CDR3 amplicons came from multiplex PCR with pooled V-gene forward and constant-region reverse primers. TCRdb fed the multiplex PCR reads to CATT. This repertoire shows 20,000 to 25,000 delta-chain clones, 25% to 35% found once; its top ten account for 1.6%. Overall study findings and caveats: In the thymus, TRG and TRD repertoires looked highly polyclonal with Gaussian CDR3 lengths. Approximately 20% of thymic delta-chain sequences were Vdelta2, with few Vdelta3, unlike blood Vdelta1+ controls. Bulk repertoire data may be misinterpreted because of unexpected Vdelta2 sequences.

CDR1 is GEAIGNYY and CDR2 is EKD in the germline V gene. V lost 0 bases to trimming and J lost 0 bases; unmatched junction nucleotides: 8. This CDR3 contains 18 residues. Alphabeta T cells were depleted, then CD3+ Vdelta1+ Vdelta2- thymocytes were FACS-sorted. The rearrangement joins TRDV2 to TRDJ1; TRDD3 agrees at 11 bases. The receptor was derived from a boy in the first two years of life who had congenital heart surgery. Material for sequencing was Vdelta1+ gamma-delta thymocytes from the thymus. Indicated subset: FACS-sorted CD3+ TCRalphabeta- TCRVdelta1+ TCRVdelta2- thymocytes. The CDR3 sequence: CACDTLLGDIVYTDKLIF. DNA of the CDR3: TGTGCCTGTGACACCTTACTGGGGGATATTGTGTACACCGATAAACTCATCTTT.